The 29 T cell receptor beta chains below were found in one sample sequenced in a study of HIV-infected children after antiretroviral therapy interruption. As to treatment: PENTA 11 planned treatment interruption arm or continuous ART arm. RNA-based 3' RACE libraries used unique molecular identifiers. A single record per CDR3 protein comes from TCRdb applying MiXCR to the 3' RACE reads. The sample lists fewer than 100,000 distinct CDR3 sequences; 5.5% to 8.5% were seen once. The material sequenced was CD45RA+ CD4+ T cells from PBMCs, pooled from several time points, taken from a donor given antiretroviral therapy, either interrupted or continuous. This sample's subset: naive CD4+ CD45RA+ CD45RO- T cells. These receptors originate from a pool of human donors with HIV.

This clonotype has a handful of counts. Here the CDR3 reads CASSGTENYGYTF. The DNA for the CDR3 is TGCGCCAGCAGTGGGACGGAAAACTATGGCTACACCTTC. The chain combines TRBV10-1 with TRBJ1-2; D not resolved. Trimming removed 4 bases from V and 2 bases from J, with 8 bases in between. The CDR3 totals 13 residues. Germline V gene data show CDR1 as WNHNN and CDR2 as SYGVQD (reference sequence).

The sample holds many counts of this clonotype. Its ends do not fully match the called genes, so a read error is possible. The chain carries TRBV2 and TRBJ2-1; D may match TRBD1 or TRBD2 (5 bases each). Looked up from germline, CDR1 is SNHLY and CDR2 is FYNNEI. The CDR3 runs 13 residues. For the CDR3, the DNA is TGTGCCAGCGGTGAGAGGGACCACAATGAGCAGTTCTTC. Its protein is CASGERDHNEQFF.

This clonotype has more than one count but fewer than ten. CDR3 nucleotides: TGCGCCAGCAGCTTGAGGACCGGGACAGAAAATTCACCCCTCCACTTT. Amino acids: CASSLRTGTENSPLHF. The chain uses TRBV5-1 and TRBJ1-6, with 7 bases matching TRBD1. CDR1 is SGHRS and CDR2 is YFSETQ in the germline V gene. This CDR3 is 16 amino acids long. V shed 1 base and J 7 bases; nucleotides not matched to a gene: 8.

The rearrangement uses TRBV12-3 or TRBV12-4 and TRBJ2-7; unclear D gene. Trimming stripped 3 bases from V and 3 bases from J, with 12 bases between. CDR3 length equals 14 residues. As DNA, the CDR3 is TGTGCCAGCAGTTTTTGGAGCTGGAACTACGAGCAGTACTTC. This translates into CASSFWSWNYEQYF.

In its sample, this clonotype was seen many times. This chain connects TRBV20-1 to TRBJ2-1, with D perhaps matching TRBD2 (6 bases). This CDR3 contains 12 residues. V was clipped by 6 bases and J by 8 bases, with 14 bases between them. Germline V gives CDR1 DFQATT, CDR2 SNEGSKA (reference sequence). CDR3 amino acids: CSAVQGGDEQFF. CDR3 DNA sequence: TGCAGTGCGGTTCAGGGAGGCGATGAGCAGTTCTTC.

This clonotype appeared many times. The chain employs TRBV30 and TRBJ2-1; D ambiguous. Per germline, CDR1 GTSNPN and CDR2 SVGIG (reference sequence). The CDR3 runs to 15 residues. V lost 1 base and J lost 0, with 10 bases in between. The CDR3 reads CAWSARVLSYNEQFF. CDR3 coding DNA: TGTGCCTGGAGTGCCCGGGTACTCTCCTACAATGAGCAGTTCTTC.

This clonotype was counted between two and nine times. The chain is built from TRBV2 and TRBJ2-1, with TRBD1 matching 7 bases. This CDR3 region has 14 residues. Losses at the gene ends were 6 bases for V and 5 bases for J; bases not matched to a gene: 7. CDR1 is SNHLY and CDR2 is FYNNEI in the germline V gene. The CDR3 DNA reads TGTGCCAGCAGCGCCGGGACAGCGAACAATGAGCAGTTCTTC. Its translation: CASSAGTANNEQFF.

This clonotype has only one observation. The CDR3 is CASSPIQGARGYNEQFF. The CDR3 region has the DNA TGCGCCAGCAGCCCTATCCAGGGGGCGCGAGGATACAATGAGCAGTTCTTC. V usage is TRBV5-1 and J usage is TRBJ2-1, with 8 positions matching TRBD1. V was pared by 4 bases and J by 4 bases, with 13 bases of the junction left unmatched. CDR1 SGHRS and CDR2 YFSETQ come from the germline V gene. The CDR3 runs to 17 residues.

This clonotype was seen repeatedly, ten times or more. This chain links TRBV5-5 with TRBJ1-1, with TRBD1 matching over 9 bases. V lost 4 bases to trimming and J lost 8 bases; unmatched junction nucleotides: 9. Per germline, CDR1 SGHKS and CDR2 YYEKEE (reference sequence). The CDR3 sequence is 14 residues long. CDR3 nucleotides: TGTGCCAGCAGCCCTTGGACAGGGGTCTTCGAAGCTTTCTTT. Amino acid sequence: CASSPWTGVFEAFF.

Ten or more counts support this clonotype. The chain recombines TRBV30 with TRBJ1-5; weak D call: TRBD1 (5 bases). The germline V and J ends were trimmed by 0 bases and 5 bases, with 14 bases remaining between them. Germline values: CDR1 GTSNPN, CDR2 SVGIG (reference sequence). This CDR3 region has 15 residues. The CDR3 nucleotides read TGTGCCTGGAGTGTACGGGGACCGGACTATCAGCCCCAGCATTTT. Translated, it gives CAWSVRGPDYQPQHF.

This clonotype was seen many times. The CDR3 DNA sequence: TGTGCCACTCCCGGAAGGAGCGAGAACACTGAAGCTTTCTTT. Translating gives CATPGRSENTEAFF. J is TRBJ1-1 and V is TRBV24-1; D is uncertain. Trimming cost V 10 bases and J 1 base, with 15 bases left between them. The CDR3 spans 14 residues. CDR1 and CDR2 from the germline V gene are KGHDR and SFDVKD.

This clonotype was seen only a few times. The J gene is TRBJ2-7, the V gene TRBV2, with D perhaps matching TRBD1 (6 bases). The CDR3 consists of 15 residues. Germline V CDR1 and CDR2: SNHLY, FYNNEI. V lost 8 bases and J 2 bases, leaving 19 bases between the germline ends. The CDR3 DNA sequence: TGTGCCAGCGGAGAACAGGGCGTACCTACCTACGAGCAGTACTTC. Amino acid sequence: CASGEQGVPTYEQYF.

This chain uses TRBV19 with TRBJ1-1; D remains ambiguous. Trimming cost V 3 bases and J 1 base, with 12 bases left between them. This CDR3 is 15 amino acids long. Germline V gives CDR1 LNHDA, CDR2 SQIVND (reference sequence). CDR3 loop: CASSIMWLQNTEAFF. CDR3 bases: TGTGCCAGTAGTATCATGTGGCTCCAGAACACTGAAGCTTTCTTT.

This clonotype was recorded many times. CDR3: CAWSNGGTEAFF. The CDR3 region has the DNA TGTGCCTGGAGTAACGGGGGAACTGAAGCTTTCTTT. The chain recombines TRBV30 with TRBJ1-1; D is possibly TRBD1 (5 bases). Trimming pared 2 bases from V and 5 bases from J, leaving 9 bases between. Germline V gene lookup returns CDR1 GTSNPN and CDR2 SVGIG (reference sequence). This CDR3 comprises 12 residues. The variable domain in full, with the rest retrieved from reference TRBV30 and TRBJ1-1, is SQTIHQWPATLVQPVGSPLSLECTVEGTSNPNLYWYRQAAGRGLQLLFYSVGIGQISSEVPQNLSASRPQDRQFILSSKKLLLSDSGFYLCAWSNGGTEAFFGQGTRLTVV.

In this sample, this clonotype turned up many times. V is TRBV6-6 and J is TRBJ1-1; maybe TRBD1 (6 bases). Germline V CDR1 and CDR2: MNHNY, SVGAGI (reference sequence). The CDR3 contains 15 residues. V gave up 8 bases and J gave up 14 bases, with 30 bases separating them. In DNA, the CDR3 is TGTGCCAGCGGTGATGCGGGACAAGCAAACACAGAAGTCTTCTTT. This translates into CASGDAGQANTEVFF.

This clonotype was seen a handful of times. The chain is built from TRBV24-1 and TRBJ1-4; 7 bases line up with TRBD1. Germline CDR1 and CDR2: KGHDR and SFDVKD. V was clipped by 8 bases and J by 5 bases; unmatched bases: 10. The CDR3 is 15 residues long. CDR3 residues: CATIHRGPHNEKLFF. For the CDR3, the DNA is TGTGCCACCATCCACAGGGGCCCTCACAATGAAAAACTGTTTTTT.

The chain has TRBV18 and TRBJ1-1, with unresolved D. CDR3 length: 15 amino acids. The V gene's germline CDR1 is KGHSH and CDR2 LQKENI. Trimming cost V 2 bases and J 1 base, with 11 bases left between them. DNA for the CDR3: TGTGCCAGCTCACCAACACAGAGACAGAACACTGAAGCTTTCTTT. It translates to CASSPTQRQNTEAFF.

This rearrangement joins TRBV18 to TRBJ1-1, with D possibly TRBD1 on 6 matching bases. V lost 4 bases to trimming and J lost 0 bases, with 9 bases between them. CDR3 length equals 14 residues. Germline V gene data show CDR1 as KGHSH and CDR2 as LQKENI. CDR3 sequence reads: CASSQGQMNTEAFF. DNA of the CDR3: TGTGCCAGCTCACAAGGACAGATGAACACTGAAGCTTTCTTT.

In its sample, this clonotype was seen many times. The CDR3 region has the DNA TGTGCCAGCAGTGAAATCGTCTCAACGTGGAGTACAGATACGCAGTATTTT. Residues: CASSEIVSTWSTDTQYF. The genes are TRBV6-1 and TRBJ2-3, with D unclear. Germline lookup yields CDR1 MNHNS and CDR2 SASEGT. Trimming took off 2 bases at V and 3 bases at J, with 18 bases between the two ends. The CDR3 runs to 17 residues.

This clonotype was seen repeatedly, ten times or more. The chain employs TRBV6-5 and TRBJ1-1; maybe TRBD1 (6 bases). The V gene's germline CDR1 is MNHEY and CDR2 SVGAGI. Trimming took off 2 bases at V and 0 bases at J, with 7 bases between the two ends. This CDR3 is 14 amino acids long. For the CDR3, the DNA is TGTGCCAGCAGTTACAGGGGGATGAACACTGAAGCTTTCTTT. It translates to CASSYRGMNTEAFF.

This clonotype was seen ten or more times. V usage is TRBV14 and J usage is TRBJ2-7; 7 bases align to TRBD1. Trimming took 1 base from V and 0 from J; bases not matched to a gene: 18. The CDR3 spans 20 residues. Per germline, CDR1 SGHDN and CDR2 FVKESK. CDR3 loop: CASSQGTSWTGPLISYEQYF. The CDR3 region has the DNA TGTGCCAGCAGCCAAGGTACCTCGTGGACAGGTCCCCTAATCTCCTACGAGCAGTACTTC.

Concerning this clonotype: One end of the junction fails to match germline, which may point to a read error. The gene calls are TRBV7-7 and TRBJ2-7; no firm D call. Germline CDR1 SSHAT, CDR2 FNYEAQ (reference sequence). This CDR3 is 14 amino acids long. The CDR3 DNA reads TGTGCTAGCAGCTTAGGCCCGTTCTCCTACGAGCAGTACTTC. Residues: CASSLGPFSYEQYF.

This clonotype was seen many times. The gene calls are TRBV5-1 and TRBJ1-1, with no clear D. The CDR3 spans 14 residues. Germline lookup yields CDR1 SGHRS and CDR2 YFSETQ. Deletions cut 4 bases from V and 0 bases from J, with 10 bases between. CDR3 residues: CASSRQLMNTEAFF. The CDR3 region has the DNA TGCGCCAGCAGCCGTCAGCTTATGAACACTGAAGCTTTCTTT.

The sample holds a few counts of this clonotype. This chain links TRBV4-1 with TRBJ2-1; D is possibly TRBD2 (6 bases). Germline V gene lookup returns CDR1 MGHRA and CDR2 YSYEKL. The CDR3 is 14 amino acids. Trimming cost V 4 bases and J 5 bases, with 12 bases left between them. The CDR3 DNA follows: TGCGCCAGCAGCCGCGGGGACTCTCACAATGAGCAGTTCTTC. It encodes CASSRGDSHNEQFF.

This clonotype was detected ten times or more. CDR3 sequence (DNA): TGTGCCATTAGCGATCAAGAGACCCAGTACTTC. It translates to CAISDQETQYF. The chain has TRBV10-3 and TRBJ2-5, with D possibly matching TRBD2 (5 bases). This CDR3 region has 11 residues. V was trimmed by 9 bases and J by 2 bases, leaving 7 bases between them. Germline V gene sequence: CDR1 ENHRY, CDR2 SYGVKD.

This clonotype was counted ten times or more. This chain uses TRBV7-6 with TRBJ2-5; perhaps D is TRBD1 or TRBD2 (6 bases each). In germline, CDR1 is SGHVS, CDR2 FNYEAQ. The CDR3 is 15 residues long. With 5 bases removed from V and 4 bases from J, the gap between germline ends came to 17 bases. The CDR3 spells CASSPLVGGVETQYF. CDR3 bases: TGTGCCAGCAGCCCCCTTGTCGGGGGCGTAGAGACCCAGTACTTC.

This clonotype was observed many times. This sequence joins TRBV6-1 and TRBJ1-1; D perhaps matches TRBD1 (5 bases). The CDR3 runs to 13 residues. Deletions cut 10 bases from V and 1 base from J, with 13 bases between. Per the germline V gene, CDR1 is MNHNS and CDR2 is SASEGT. The CDR3 loop reads CATQDTANTEAFF. The CDR3 DNA is TGTGCCACCCAGGACACCGCGAACACTGAAGCTTTCTTT.

This clonotype was counted many times. The chain links TRBV28 to TRBJ1-4; tentatively, D is TRBD1 (6 bases). The CDR3 covers 16 residues. V lost 5 bases and J 0 bases, leaving 13 bases between the germline ends. Per the germline V gene, CDR1 is MDHEN and CDR2 is SYDVKM. The CDR3 loop reads CASSPIRQATNEKLFF. The CDR3 DNA reads as TGTGCCAGCAGTCCGATACGACAGGCAACTAATGAAAAACTGTTTTTT.

This clonotype was counted ten times or more. The chain couples TRBV2 to TRBJ1-3, with a weak D call TRBD1 (5 bases). CDR1 SNHLY and CDR2 FYNNEI come from the germline V gene. The CDR3 loop spans 16 amino acids. V lost 3 bases, J lost 0 bases, and 12 bases lay in between. In DNA, the CDR3 is TGTGCCAGCAGTGATGACAGTCCCTTCTCTGGAAACACCATATATTTT. It is translated as CASSDDSPFSGNTIYF.